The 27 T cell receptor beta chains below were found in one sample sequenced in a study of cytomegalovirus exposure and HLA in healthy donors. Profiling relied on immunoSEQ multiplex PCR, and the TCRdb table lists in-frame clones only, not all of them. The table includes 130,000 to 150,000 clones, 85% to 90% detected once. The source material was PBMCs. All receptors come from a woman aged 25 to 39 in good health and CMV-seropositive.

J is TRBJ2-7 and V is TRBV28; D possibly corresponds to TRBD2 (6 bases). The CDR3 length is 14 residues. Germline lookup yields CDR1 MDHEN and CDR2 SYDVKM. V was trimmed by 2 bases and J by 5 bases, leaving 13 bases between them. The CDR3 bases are TGTGCCAGCAGTTTAGGAGGGGCGCGCGACGAGCAGTACTTC. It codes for CASSLGGARDEQYF.

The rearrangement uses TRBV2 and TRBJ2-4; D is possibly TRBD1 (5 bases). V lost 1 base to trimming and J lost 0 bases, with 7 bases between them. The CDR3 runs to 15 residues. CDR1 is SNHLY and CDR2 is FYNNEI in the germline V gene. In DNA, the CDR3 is TGTGCCAGCAGTGAAGAGGGGTTAGCCAAAAACATTCAGTACTTC. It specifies CASSEEGLAKNIQYF.

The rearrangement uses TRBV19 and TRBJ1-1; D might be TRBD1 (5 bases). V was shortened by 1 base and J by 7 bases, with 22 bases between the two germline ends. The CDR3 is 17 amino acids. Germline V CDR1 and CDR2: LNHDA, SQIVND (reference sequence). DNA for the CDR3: TGTGCCAGTAGTATAGTTCCTCTGACAGCCAAAGAGAGTGAAGCTTTCTTT. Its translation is CASSIVPLTAKESEAFF.

The CDR3 reads CASSLDTGRVPYNEQFF. CDR3 in DNA: TGTGCCAGCAGCTTAGACACTGGGCGGGTCCCGTACAATGAGCAGTTCTTC. The gene calls are TRBV7-8 and TRBJ2-1; the D gene is possibly TRBD2 (5 bases). This CDR3 has 17 amino acids. V dropped 1 base and J dropped 4 bases, with 17 bases sitting between them. Germline values: CDR1 SGHVS, CDR2 FQNEAQ. Combining the CDR3 with reference TRBV7-8 and TRBJ2-1 gives the whole variable domain GAGVSQSPRYKVAKRGQDVALRCDPISGHVSLFWYQQALGQGPEFLTYFQNEAQLDKSGLPSDRFFAERPEGSVSTLKIQRTQQEDSAVYLCASSLDTGRVPYNEQFFGPGTRLTVL.

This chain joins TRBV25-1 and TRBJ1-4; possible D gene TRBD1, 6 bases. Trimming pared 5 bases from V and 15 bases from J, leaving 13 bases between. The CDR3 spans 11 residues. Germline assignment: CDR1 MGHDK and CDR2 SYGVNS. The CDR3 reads CASSPRTEMFF. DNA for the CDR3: TGTGCCAGCAGTCCACGGACAGAGATGTTTTTT.

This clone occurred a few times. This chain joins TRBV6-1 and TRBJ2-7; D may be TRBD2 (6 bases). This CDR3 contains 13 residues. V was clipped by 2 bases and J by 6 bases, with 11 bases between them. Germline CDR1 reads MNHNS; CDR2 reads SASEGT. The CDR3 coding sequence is TGTGCCAGCAGTGAAAGGAGGGTAGTCGAGCAGTACTTC. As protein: CASSERRVVEQYF.

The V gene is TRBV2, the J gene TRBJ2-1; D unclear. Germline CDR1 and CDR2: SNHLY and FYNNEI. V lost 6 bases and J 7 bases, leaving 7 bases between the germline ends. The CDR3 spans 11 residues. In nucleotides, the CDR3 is TGTGCCAGCAGGTATTTTAATGAGCAGTTCTTC. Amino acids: CASRYFNEQFF.

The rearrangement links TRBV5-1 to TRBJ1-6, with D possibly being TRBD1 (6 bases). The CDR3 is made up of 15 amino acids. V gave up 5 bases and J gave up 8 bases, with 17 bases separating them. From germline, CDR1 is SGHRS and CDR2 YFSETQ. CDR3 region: CASSREGRGDSPLHF. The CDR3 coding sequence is TGCGCCAGCAGTCGAGAGGGCAGGGGCGATTCACCCCTCCACTTT.

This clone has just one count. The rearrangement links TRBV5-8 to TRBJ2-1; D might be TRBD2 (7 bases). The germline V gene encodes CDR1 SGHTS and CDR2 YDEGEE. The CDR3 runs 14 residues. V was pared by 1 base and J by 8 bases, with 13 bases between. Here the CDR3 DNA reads TGTGCCAGCAGCTTGTTCGGGGGGCAGGATGAGCAGTTCTTC. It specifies CASSLFGGQDEQFF.

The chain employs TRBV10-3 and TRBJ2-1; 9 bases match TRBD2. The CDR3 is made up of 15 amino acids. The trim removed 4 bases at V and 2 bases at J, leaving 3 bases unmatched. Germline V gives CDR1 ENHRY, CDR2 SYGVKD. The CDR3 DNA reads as TGTGCCATCAGTGCGAGCGGGAGGCCCTACAATGAGCAGTTCTTC. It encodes CAISASGRPYNEQFF.

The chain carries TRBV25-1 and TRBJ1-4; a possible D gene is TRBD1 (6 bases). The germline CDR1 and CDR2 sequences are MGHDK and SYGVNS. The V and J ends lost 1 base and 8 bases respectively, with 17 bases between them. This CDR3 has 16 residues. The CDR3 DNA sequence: TGTGCCAGCAGTGAATTAGGAAGGGACATAGGAGAAAAACTGTTTTTT. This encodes CASSELGRDIGEKLFF.

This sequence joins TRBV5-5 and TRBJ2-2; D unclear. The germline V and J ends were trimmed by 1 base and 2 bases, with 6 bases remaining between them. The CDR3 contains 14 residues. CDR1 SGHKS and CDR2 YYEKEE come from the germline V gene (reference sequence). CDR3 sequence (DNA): TGTGCCAGCAGCTTGATCCTCAACACCGGGGAGCTGTTTTTT. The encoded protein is CASSLILNTGELFF.

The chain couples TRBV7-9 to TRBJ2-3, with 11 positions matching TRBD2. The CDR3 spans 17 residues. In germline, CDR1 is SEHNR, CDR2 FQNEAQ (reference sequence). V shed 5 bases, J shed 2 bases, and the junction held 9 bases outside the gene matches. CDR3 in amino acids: CASSPSGLADHTDTQYF. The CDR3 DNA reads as TGTGCCAGCAGCCCCTCGGGACTAGCGGACCACACAGATACGCAGTATTTT.

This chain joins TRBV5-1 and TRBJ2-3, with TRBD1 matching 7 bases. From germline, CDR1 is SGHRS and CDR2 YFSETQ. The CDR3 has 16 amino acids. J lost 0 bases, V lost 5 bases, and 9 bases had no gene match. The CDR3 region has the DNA TGCGCCAGCAGTGAGAGACAGGGTGGGAGCACAGATACGCAGTATTTT. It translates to CASSERQGGSTDTQYF.

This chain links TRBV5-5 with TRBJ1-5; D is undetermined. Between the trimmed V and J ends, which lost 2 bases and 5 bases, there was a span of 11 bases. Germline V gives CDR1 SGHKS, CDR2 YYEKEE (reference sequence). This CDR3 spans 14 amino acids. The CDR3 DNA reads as TGTGCCAGCAGCTTAATGGGAGCGCATCAGCCCCAGCATTTT. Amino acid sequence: CASSLMGAHQPQHF. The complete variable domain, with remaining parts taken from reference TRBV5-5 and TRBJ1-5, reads DAGVTQSPTHLIKTRGQQVTLRCSPISGHKSVSWYQQVLGQGPQFIFQYYEKEERGRGNFPDRFSARQFPNYSSELNVNALLLGDSALYLCASSLMGAHQPQHFGDGTRLSIL.

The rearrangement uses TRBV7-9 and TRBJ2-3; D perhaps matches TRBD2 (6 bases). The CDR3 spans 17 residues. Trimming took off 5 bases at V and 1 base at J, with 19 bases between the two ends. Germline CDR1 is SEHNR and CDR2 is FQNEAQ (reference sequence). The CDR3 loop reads CASSPGSGVVGTDTQYF. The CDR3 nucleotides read TGTGCCAGCAGCCCTGGGTCGGGGGTCGTAGGCACAGATACGCAGTATTTT.

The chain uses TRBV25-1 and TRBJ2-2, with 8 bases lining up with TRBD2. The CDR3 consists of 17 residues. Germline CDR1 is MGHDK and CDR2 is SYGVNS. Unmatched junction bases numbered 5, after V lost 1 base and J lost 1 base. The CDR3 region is CASSESRGEGNTGELFF. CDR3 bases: TGTGCCAGCAGTGAATCGCGGGGGGAAGGGAACACCGGGGAGCTGTTTTTT.

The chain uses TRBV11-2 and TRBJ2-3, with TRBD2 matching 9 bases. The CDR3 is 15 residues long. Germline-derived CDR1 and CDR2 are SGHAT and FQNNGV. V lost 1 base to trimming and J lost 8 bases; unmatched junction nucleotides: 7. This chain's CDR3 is CASSLARSGRSTQYF. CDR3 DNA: TGTGCCAGCAGCTTAGCCCGTAGCGGGAGAAGTACGCAGTATTTT.

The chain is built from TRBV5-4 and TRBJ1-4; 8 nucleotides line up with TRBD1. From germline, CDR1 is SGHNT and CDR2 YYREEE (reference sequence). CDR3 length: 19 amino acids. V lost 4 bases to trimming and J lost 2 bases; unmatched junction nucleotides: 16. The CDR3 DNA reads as TGTGCCAGCAGCACCGAGGAAGGACAGGGAGGAAGGACTAATGAAAAACTGTTTTTT. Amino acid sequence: CASSTEEGQGGRTNEKLFF.

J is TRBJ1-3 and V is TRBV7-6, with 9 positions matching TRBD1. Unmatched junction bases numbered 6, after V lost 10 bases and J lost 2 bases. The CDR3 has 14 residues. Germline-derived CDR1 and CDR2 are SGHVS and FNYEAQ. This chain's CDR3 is CATAQGAPGNTIYF. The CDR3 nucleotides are TGTGCCACCGCACAGGGGGCGCCTGGAAACACCATATATTTT.

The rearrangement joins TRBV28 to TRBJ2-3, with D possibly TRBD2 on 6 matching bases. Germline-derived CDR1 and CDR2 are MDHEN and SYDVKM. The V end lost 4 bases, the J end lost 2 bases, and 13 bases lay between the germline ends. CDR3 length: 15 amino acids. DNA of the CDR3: TGTGCCAGCAGTTCCCGCGGGGCAGCCACAGATACGCAGTATTTT. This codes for CASSSRGAATDTQYF.

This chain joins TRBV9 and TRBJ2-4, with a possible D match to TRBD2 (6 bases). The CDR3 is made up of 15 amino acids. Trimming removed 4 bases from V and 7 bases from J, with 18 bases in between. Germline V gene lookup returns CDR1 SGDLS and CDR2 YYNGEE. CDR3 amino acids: CASSITGGAGNIQYF. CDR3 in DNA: TGTGCCAGCAGCATCACCGGAGGGGCTGGGAACATTCAGTACTTC.

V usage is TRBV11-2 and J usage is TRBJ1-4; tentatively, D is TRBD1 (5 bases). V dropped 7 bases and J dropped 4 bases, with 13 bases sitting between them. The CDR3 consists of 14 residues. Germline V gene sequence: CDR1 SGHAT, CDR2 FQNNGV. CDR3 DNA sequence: TGTGCCAGCACCGAACAGGCTTATAATGAAAAACTGTTTTTT. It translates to CASTEQAYNEKLFF.

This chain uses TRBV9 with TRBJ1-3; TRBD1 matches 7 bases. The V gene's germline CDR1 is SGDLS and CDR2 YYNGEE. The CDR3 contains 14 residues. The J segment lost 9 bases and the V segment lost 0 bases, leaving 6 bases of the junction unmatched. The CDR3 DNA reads TGTGCCAGCAGCGTAGAATGGTCAGGGGGCACCATATATTTT. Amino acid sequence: CASSVEWSGGTIYF. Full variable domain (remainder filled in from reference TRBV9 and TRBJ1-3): DSGVTQTPKHLITATGQRVTLRCSPRSGDLSVYWYQQSLDQGLQFLIQYYNGEERAKGNILERFSAQQFPDLHSELNLSSLELGDSALYFCASSVEWSGGTIYFGEGSWLTVV.

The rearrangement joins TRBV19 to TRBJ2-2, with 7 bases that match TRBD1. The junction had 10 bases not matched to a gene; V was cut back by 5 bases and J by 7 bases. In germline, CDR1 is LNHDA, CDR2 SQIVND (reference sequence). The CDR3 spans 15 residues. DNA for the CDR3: TGTGCCAGTAGTTTGGCAGGGGGTCTTGGCGGGGAGCTGTTTTTT. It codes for CASSLAGGLGGELFF.

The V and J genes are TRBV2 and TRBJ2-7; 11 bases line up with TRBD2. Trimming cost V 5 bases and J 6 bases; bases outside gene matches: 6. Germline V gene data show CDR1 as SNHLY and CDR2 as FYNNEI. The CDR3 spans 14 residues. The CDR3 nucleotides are TGTGCCAGCAGTCTACTAGCGGGAGCGGGCGAGCAGTACTTC. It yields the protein CASSLLAGAGEQYF.

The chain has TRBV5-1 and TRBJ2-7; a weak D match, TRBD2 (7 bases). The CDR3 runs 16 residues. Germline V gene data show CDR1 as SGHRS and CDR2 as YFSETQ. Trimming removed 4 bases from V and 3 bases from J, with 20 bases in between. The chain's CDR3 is CASSRRGGANHYEQYF. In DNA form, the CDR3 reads TGCGCCAGCAGCCGGCGAGGGGGGGCCAACCACTACGAGCAGTACTTC. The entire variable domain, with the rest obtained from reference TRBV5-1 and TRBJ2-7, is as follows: KAGVTQTPRYLIKTRGQQVTLSCSPISGHRSVSWYQQTPGQGLQFLFEYFSETQRNKGNFPGRFSGRQFSNSRSEMNVSTLELGDSALYLCASSRRGGANHYEQYFGPGTRLTVT.